Described below is a single TCR beta chain sequence and its context. Its target is unknown. The data are from a study of T cell responses to AZD1222 COVID-19 vaccine. Findings of the study overall: After two AZD1222 doses, spike-specific TCR breadth and depth rose versus day 0. Among those given AZD1222, only five or six were seropositive at baseline. Reportedly, nearly half the spike-specific TCRs target unmutated variant regions. Females outnumbered males among donors, who were mostly white British; clonal diversity was possibly underestimated.

From germline, CDR1 is LGHNT and CDR2 FRNRAP. This CDR3 comprises 17 residues. Losses at the gene ends were 3 bases for V and 3 bases for J; bases not matched to a gene: 14. The method was immunoSEQ multiplex PCR; TCRdb's version includes in-frame clones alone and lacks a portion of them. This repertoire shows 120,000 or so clones, 89% found once; its top ten account for about 1.6%. This chain connects TRBV12-5 to TRBJ2-7; TRBD2 agrees at 7 bases. Specimen: peripheral blood, collected on day 0 of AZD1222 vaccination. The clonotype comes from an adult in good health. The CDR3 reads CASGFSPLASSGYEQYF. DNA of the CDR3: TGTGCTAGTGGTTTTTCCCCACTCGCATCTAGCGGCTACGAGCAGTACTTC.